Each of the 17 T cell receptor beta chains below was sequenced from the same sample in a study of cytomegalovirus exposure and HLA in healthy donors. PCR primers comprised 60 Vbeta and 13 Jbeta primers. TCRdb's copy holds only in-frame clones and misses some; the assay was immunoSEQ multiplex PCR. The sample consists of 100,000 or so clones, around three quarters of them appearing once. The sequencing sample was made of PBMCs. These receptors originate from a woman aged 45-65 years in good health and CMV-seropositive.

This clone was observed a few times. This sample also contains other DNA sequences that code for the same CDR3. The CDR3 region has the DNA TGTGCCAGCAGCGTAGGGCGGGGGACTGAAGCTTTCTTT. It specifies CASSVGRGTEAFF. This rearrangement joins TRBV9 to TRBJ1-1; possibly TRBD1 for D (5 bases). This CDR3 is built from 13 residues. Trimming left V 0 bases short and J 5 bases short, with 8 bases between. Germline assignment: CDR1 SGDLS and CDR2 YYNGEE.

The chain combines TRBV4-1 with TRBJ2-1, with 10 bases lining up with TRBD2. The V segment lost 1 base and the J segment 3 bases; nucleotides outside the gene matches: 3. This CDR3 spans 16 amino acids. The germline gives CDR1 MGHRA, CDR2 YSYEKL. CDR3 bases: TGCGCCAGCAGCCAAGGCCGACTAGCGGGCTACAATGAGCAGTTCTTC. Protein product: CASSQGRLAGYNEQFF.

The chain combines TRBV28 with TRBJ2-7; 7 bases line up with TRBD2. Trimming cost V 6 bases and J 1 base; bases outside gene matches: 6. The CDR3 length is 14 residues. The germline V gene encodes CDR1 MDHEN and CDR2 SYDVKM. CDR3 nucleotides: TGTGCCAGCAGCATTACGGGGGGATCCTACGAGCAGTACTTC. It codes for CASSITGGSYEQYF.

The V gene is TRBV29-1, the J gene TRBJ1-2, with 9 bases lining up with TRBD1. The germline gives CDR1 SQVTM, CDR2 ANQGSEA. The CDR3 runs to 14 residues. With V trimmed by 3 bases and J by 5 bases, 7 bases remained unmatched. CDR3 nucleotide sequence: TGCAGCGTTGAGACAGGGGGAGTAGTATATGGCTACACCTTC. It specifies CSVETGGVVYGYTF.

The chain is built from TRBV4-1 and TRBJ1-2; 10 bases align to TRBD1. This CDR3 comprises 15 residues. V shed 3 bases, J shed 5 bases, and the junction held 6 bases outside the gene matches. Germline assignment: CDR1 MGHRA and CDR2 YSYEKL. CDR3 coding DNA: TGCGCCAGCAGCCACCCGGGACAGGGGAAGTATGGCTACACCTTC. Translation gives CASSHPGQGKYGYTF.

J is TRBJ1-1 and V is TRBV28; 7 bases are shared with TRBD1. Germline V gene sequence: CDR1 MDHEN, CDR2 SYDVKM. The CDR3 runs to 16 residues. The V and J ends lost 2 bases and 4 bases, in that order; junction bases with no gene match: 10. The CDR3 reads CASSLGWRGPVTEAFF. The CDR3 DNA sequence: TGTGCCAGCAGTTTAGGTTGGAGGGGGCCGGTCACTGAAGCTTTCTTT. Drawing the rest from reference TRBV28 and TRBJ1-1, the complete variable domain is DVKVTQSSRYLVKRTGEKVFLECVQDMDHENMFWYRQDPGLGLRLIYFSYDVKMKEKGDIPEGYSVSREKKERFSLILESASTNQTSMYLCASSLGWRGPVTEAFFGQGTRLTVV.

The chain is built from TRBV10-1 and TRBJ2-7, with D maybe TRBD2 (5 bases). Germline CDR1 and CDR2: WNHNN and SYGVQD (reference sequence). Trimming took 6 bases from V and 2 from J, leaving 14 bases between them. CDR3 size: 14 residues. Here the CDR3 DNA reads TGCGCCAGCAGCGCGGGCCTCACGACCTACGAGCAGTACTTC. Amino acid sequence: CASSAGLTTYEQYF.

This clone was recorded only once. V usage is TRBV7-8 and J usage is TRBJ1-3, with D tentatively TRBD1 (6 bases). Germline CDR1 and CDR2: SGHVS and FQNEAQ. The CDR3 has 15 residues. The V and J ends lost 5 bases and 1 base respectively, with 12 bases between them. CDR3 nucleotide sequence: TGTGCCAGCAGCGGTACAGGGAAGTCTGGAAACACCATATATTTT. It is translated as CASSGTGKSGNTIYF.

CDR3: CASSSSQGGEQYF. The CDR3 DNA reads TGTGCCAGCAGCTCTAGTCAGGGGGGAGAGCAGTACTTC. The chain is built from TRBV7-3 and TRBJ2-5; weak D call: TRBD1 (7 bases). The germline V gene encodes CDR1 SGHTA and CDR2 FQGTGA. V was cut by 4 bases and J by 11 bases, with 17 bases left in between. This CDR3 is built from 13 residues.

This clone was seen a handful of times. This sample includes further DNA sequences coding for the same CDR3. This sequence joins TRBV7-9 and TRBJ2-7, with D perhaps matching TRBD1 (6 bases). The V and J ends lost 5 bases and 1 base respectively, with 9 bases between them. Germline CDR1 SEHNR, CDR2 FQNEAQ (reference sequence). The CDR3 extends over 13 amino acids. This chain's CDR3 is CASSPGQSYEQYF. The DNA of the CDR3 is TGTGCCAGCAGCCCAGGACAGTCCTACGAGCAGTACTTC.

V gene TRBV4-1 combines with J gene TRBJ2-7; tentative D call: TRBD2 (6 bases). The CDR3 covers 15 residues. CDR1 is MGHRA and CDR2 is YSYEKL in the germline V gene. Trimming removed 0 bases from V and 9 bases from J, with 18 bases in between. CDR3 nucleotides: TGCGCCAGCAGCCAAGATCGGGGGTTCGGGGCGGGGCAGTACTTC. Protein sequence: CASSQDRGFGAGQYF.

The CDR3 loop is CASSTGYTEAFF. Written as DNA, the CDR3 is TGTGCCAGCTCAACAGGATACACTGAAGCTTTCTTT. The chain combines TRBV18 with TRBJ1-1, with D possibly being TRBD1 (5 bases). This CDR3 has 12 amino acids. Germline V gene sequence: CDR1 KGHSH, CDR2 LQKENI. V was trimmed by 5 bases and J by 3 bases, leaving 7 bases between them. The whole variable domain, filled in from reference TRBV18 and TRBJ1-1, reads NAGVMQNPRHLVRRRGQEARLRCSPMKGHSHVYWYRQLPEEGLKFMVYLQKENIIDESGMPKERFSAEFPKEGPSILRIQQVVRGDSAAYFCASSTGYTEAFFGQGTRLTVV.

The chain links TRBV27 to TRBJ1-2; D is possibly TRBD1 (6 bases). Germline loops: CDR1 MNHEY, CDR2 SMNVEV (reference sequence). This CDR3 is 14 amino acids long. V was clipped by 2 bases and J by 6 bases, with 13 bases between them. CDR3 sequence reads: CASSLGAGVNGYTF. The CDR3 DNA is TGTGCCAGCAGTTTAGGCGCAGGGGTGAATGGCTACACCTTC.

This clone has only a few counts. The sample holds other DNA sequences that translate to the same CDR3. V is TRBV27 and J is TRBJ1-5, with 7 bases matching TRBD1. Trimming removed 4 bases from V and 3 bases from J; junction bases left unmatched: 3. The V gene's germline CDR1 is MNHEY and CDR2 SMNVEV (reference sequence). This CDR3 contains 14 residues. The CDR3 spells CASSSTGYNQPQHF. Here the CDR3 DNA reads TGTGCCAGCAGTTCGACAGGGTACAATCAGCCCCAGCATTTT.

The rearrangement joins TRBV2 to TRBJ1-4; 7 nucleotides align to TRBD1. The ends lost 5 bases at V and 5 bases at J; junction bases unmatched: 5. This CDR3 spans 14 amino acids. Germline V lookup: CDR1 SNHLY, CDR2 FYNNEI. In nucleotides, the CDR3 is TGTGCCAGCAGTAACAGGGGAGGCAATGAAAAACTGTTTTTT. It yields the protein CASSNRGGNEKLFF.

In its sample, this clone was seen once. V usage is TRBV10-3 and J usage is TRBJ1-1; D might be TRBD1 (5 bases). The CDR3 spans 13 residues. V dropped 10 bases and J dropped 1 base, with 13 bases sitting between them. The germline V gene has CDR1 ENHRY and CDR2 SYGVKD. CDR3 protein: CATRRRGNTEAFF. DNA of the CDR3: TGTGCCACCAGACGGAGGGGGAACACTGAAGCTTTCTTT.

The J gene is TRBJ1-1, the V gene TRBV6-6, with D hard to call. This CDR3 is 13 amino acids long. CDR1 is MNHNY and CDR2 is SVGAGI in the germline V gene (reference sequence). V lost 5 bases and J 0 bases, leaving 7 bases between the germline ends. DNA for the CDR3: TGTGCCAGCAGTACAGTGCTGAACACTGAAGCTTTCTTT. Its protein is CASSTVLNTEAFF.